The 10 T cell receptor beta chains below all came from one sample that was sequenced in a study of siplizumab effects on memory and regulatory T cells. The data were produced by immunoSEQ multiplex PCR, yet TCRdb's version contains in-frame clones alone and is incomplete. The table has some 100,000 clones, nearly 95% seen once. Specimen: non-Treg CD4+ T cells sorted from blood. Receptors originate from a human donor in good health.

This chain connects TRBV30 to TRBJ1-5; 11 positions agree with TRBD1. Germline V gene data show CDR1 as GTSNPN and CDR2 as SVGIG (reference sequence). This CDR3 has 18 residues. The V segment lost 0 bases and the J segment 1 base; nucleotides outside the gene matches: 8. CDR3 residues: CAWSVGDRGGVSNQPQHF. CDR3 DNA: TGTGCCTGGAGTGTGGGGGACAGGGGGGGAGTCAGCAATCAGCCCCAGCATTTT.

V usage is TRBV28 and J usage is TRBJ2-5, with D possibly being TRBD2 (5 bases). Germline CDR1 MDHEN, CDR2 SYDVKM. The V end was cut by 3 bases, the J end by 2 bases, with 7 bases between. The CDR3 length is 13 residues. The chain's CDR3 is CASSLGRQETQYF. CDR3 DNA: TGTGCCAGCAGTTTGGGGAGACAAGAGACCCAGTACTTC.

CDR3 region: CASSVQHSGGQSSYEQYF. DNA for the CDR3: TGTGCCAGCAGTGTACAACATTCGGGGGGACAGAGCTCCTACGAGCAGTACTTC. The gene calls are TRBV6-1 and TRBJ2-7; possibly TRBD1 or TRBD2 for D (7 bases each). V was trimmed by 4 bases and J by 0 bases, leaving 22 bases between them. Germline values: CDR1 MNHNS, CDR2 SASEGT. CDR3 length equals 18 residues.

J is TRBJ1-2 and V is TRBV6-4; the match to TRBD1 covers 9 bases. CDR1 and CDR2 (germline): MRHNA, SNTAGT. The CDR3 has 15 residues. Trimming removed 4 bases from V and 4 bases from J; junction bases left unmatched: 7. CDR3 DNA sequence: TGTGCCAGCAGTGCCACAGGGGGCCTGGGCTATGGCTACACCTTC. Its translation is CASSATGGLGYGYTF.

The genes are TRBV7-3 and TRBJ2-3; 7 bases fit TRBD1. The CDR3 has 14 amino acids. Germline V lookup: CDR1 SGHTA, CDR2 FQGTGA. The ends lost 5 bases at V and 2 bases at J; junction bases unmatched: 4. The CDR3 nucleotides are TGTGCCAGCAGCCTCGGACAGGCCACAGATACGCAGTATTTT. Translation: CASSLGQATDTQYF.

The chain uses TRBV9 and TRBJ2-2; 8 nucleotides match TRBD1. Germline loops: CDR1 SGDLS, CDR2 YYNGEE. The V gene end was trimmed by 1 base and the J gene end by 4 bases; junction bases not matched to a gene: 3. The length of the CDR3 is 15 residues. DNA of the CDR3: TGTGCCAGCAGCGTATCCGGGACAGGCACCGGGGAGCTGTTTTTT. This encodes CASSVSGTGTGELFF.

This chain links TRBV7-2 with TRBJ2-4; D remains ambiguous. V lost 5 bases and J 12 bases, leaving 17 bases between the germline ends. Germline V gene sequence: CDR1 SGHTA, CDR2 FQGNSA. The CDR3 length is 13 residues. CDR3 sequence reads: CASSNPPLVAQYF. For the CDR3, the DNA is TGTGCCAGCAGCAACCCGCCGCTAGTCGCTCAGTACTTC.

V is TRBV7-9 and J is TRBJ2-7, with D possibly matching TRBD2 (5 bases). Germline CDR1 SEHNR, CDR2 FQNEAQ (reference sequence). The CDR3 contains 15 residues. V was pared by 3 bases and J by 3 bases, with 15 bases between. CDR3 loop: CASSLAGAVFYEQYF. DNA for the CDR3: TGTGCCAGCAGCTTGGCCGGAGCGGTTTTCTACGAGCAGTACTTC. Combining the CDR3 with reference TRBV7-9 and TRBJ2-7 gives the whole variable domain DTGVSQNPRHKITKRGQNVTFRCDPISEHNRLYWYRQTLGQGPEFLTYFQNEAQLEKSRLLSDRFSAERPKGSFSTLEIQRTEQGDSAMYLCASSLAGAVFYEQYFGPGTRLTVT.

The rearrangement uses TRBV12-5 and TRBJ2-7; 7 bases fit TRBD2. CDR1 and CDR2 (germline): LGHNT, FRNRAP. This CDR3 is built from 18 residues. The junction had 17 bases not matched to a gene; V was cut back by 3 bases and J by 3 bases. The CDR3 region is CASGFVSGQIILSYEQYF. The CDR3 coding sequence is TGTGCTAGTGGTTTTGTTAGCGGGCAGATCATCCTCAGCTACGAGCAGTACTTC.

This sequence joins TRBV28 and TRBJ1-2, with 9 positions matching TRBD1. V lost 5 bases, J lost 6 bases, and 13 bases stayed unmatched. Germline CDR1 and CDR2: MDHEN and SYDVKM. CDR3 length equals 16 residues. DNA of the CDR3: TGTGCCAGCAGTCCCCGGGACAGGGAATTTTTAGATGGCTACACCTTC. It yields the protein CASSPRDREFLDGYTF.